The next 5 T cell receptor beta chains were all read from a single sample in a study of regulatory T cells in long-lasting Graves disease. The time point denotes: newly diagnosed GD, antithyroid drugs for less than 3 months. The TCR library used RNA extracted from PBMCs. In building TCR beta libraries, iRepertoire HTBI primers were used together with Arm-PCR of CDR3 regions. TCRdb ran MiXCR on the multiplex PCR reads and lists one entry per CDR3 protein. The table records about 370,000 distinct CDR3 sequences, around 15% of them present only once. Sequenced material: peripheral blood mononuclear cells (PBMCs), taken at new diagnosis, from a patient treated with antithyroid drugs. The receptors were gathered from a female donor with Graves disease.

As concerns this clonotype: This may be a read error: a much more frequent sequence differs by one nucleotide. Without the conserved terminal phenylalanine or tryptophan, this CDR3 likely stems from a read error. This rearrangement joins TRBV20-1 to TRBJ1-1; maybe TRBD1 (5 bases). Trimming pared 6 bases from V and 0 bases from J, leaving 11 bases between. This CDR3 region has 13 residues. Germline CDR1 is DFQATT and CDR2 is SNEGSKA (reference sequence). The CDR3 here is CSAGGGVNTEAFS. The CDR3 DNA sequence: TGCAGTGCCGGGGGGGGAGTGAACACTGAAGCTTTCTCT.

This clonotype was counted a few times. V and J are TRBV30 and TRBJ2-4; D perhaps matches TRBD2 (5 bases). Trimming pared 1 base from V and 0 bases from J, leaving 10 bases between. This CDR3 contains 15 residues. Germline-derived CDR1 and CDR2 are GTSNPN and SVGIG (reference sequence). The CDR3 loop is CAWSAAVIAKNIQYF. The DNA for the CDR3 is TGTGCCTGGAGTGCAGCGGTGATAGCCAAAAACATTCAGTACTTC. The full variable domain, its missing parts supplied by reference TRBV30 and TRBJ2-4, is SQTIHQWPATLVQPVGSPLSLECTVEGTSNPNLYWYRQAAGRGLQLLFYSVGIGQISSEVPQNLSASRPQDRQFILSSKKLLLSDSGFYLCAWSAAVIAKNIQYFGAGTRLSVL.

This chain joins TRBV29-1 and TRBJ2-3, with D tentatively TRBD1 (5 bases). Germline lookup yields CDR1 SQVTM and CDR2 ANQGSEA. V shed 3 bases and J shed 7 bases, with 17 bases lying between them. The CDR3 spans 14 residues. In DNA form, the CDR3 reads TGCAGCGTTGATGCAGGGCCGAATGCAAATACGCAGTATTTT. Its translation: CSVDAGPNANTQYF.

This clonotype was recorded many times. V gene TRBV6-1 combines with J gene TRBJ2-3; D unresolved. The CDR3 has 13 amino acids. V lost 6 bases to trimming and J lost 5 bases, with 12 bases between them. Looked up from germline, CDR1 is MNHNS and CDR2 is SASEGT. The DNA for the CDR3 is TGTGCCAGCAGGCCCACTACAATAGATACGCAGTATTTT. It yields the protein CASRPTTIDTQYF.

In the case of this clonotype: Given a far larger clone just one base away, this is likely a sequencing read error. The chain recombines TRBV7-9 with TRBJ2-1; D unresolved. CDR1 is SEHNR, CDR2 FQNEAQ, per germline (reference sequence). This CDR3 has 14 amino acids. The CDR3 protein is CGSSLGLVENEQFF. CDR3 coding DNA: TGTGGCAGCAGCTTAGGGCTAGTCGAGAATGAGCAGTTCTTC. Based on the CDR3 plus reference TRBV7-9 and TRBJ2-1, the full variable domain is DTGVSQNPRHKITKRGQNVTFRCDPISEHNRLYWYRQTLGQGPEFLTYFQNEAQLEKSRLLSDRFSAERPKGSFSTLEIQRTEQGDSAMYLCGSSLGLVENEQFFGPGTRLTVL.